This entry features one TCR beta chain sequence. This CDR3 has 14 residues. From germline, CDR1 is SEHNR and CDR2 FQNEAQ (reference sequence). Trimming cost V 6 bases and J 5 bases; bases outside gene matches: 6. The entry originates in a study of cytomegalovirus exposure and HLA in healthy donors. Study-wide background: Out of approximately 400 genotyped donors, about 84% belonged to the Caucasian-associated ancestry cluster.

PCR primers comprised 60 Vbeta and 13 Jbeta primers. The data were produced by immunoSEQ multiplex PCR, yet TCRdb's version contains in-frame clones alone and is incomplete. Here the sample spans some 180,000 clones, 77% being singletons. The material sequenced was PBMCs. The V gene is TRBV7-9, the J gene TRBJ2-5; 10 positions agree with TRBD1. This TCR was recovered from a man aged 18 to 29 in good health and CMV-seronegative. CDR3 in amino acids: CASRTGTGVETQYF. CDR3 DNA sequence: TGTGCCAGCAGGACTGGGACAGGGGTTGAGACCCAGTACTTC.